The present T cell receptor (beta chain) was sequenced within a study of blood T cell repertoires in COVID-19. Study background: PBMCs, B-cell-depleted T cells, or T cells were the source of the cDNA or gDNA that made up the material.

This clone was seen only once. Trimming pared 7 bases from V and 3 bases from J, leaving 21 bases between. In germline, CDR1 is SEHNR, CDR2 FQNEAQ (reference sequence). CDR3 length: 17 residues. Libraries were prepared by immunoSEQ multiplex PCR; TCRdb keeps only in-frame clonotypes and omits some of them. The repertoire has over 150,000 clones, about three quarters of them found once; the top ten carry roughly 3.1%. The source material was peripheral blood. This receptor was taken from a man aged 65 to 79 with acute or convalescent COVID-19. V usage is TRBV7-9 and J usage is TRBJ1-4; a weak D match, TRBD1 (6 bases). The CDR3 loop reads CASNRGDGGLANEKLFF. CDR3 in DNA: TGTGCCAGCAACCGAGGAGATGGGGGCTTAGCTAATGAAAAACTGTTTTTT.